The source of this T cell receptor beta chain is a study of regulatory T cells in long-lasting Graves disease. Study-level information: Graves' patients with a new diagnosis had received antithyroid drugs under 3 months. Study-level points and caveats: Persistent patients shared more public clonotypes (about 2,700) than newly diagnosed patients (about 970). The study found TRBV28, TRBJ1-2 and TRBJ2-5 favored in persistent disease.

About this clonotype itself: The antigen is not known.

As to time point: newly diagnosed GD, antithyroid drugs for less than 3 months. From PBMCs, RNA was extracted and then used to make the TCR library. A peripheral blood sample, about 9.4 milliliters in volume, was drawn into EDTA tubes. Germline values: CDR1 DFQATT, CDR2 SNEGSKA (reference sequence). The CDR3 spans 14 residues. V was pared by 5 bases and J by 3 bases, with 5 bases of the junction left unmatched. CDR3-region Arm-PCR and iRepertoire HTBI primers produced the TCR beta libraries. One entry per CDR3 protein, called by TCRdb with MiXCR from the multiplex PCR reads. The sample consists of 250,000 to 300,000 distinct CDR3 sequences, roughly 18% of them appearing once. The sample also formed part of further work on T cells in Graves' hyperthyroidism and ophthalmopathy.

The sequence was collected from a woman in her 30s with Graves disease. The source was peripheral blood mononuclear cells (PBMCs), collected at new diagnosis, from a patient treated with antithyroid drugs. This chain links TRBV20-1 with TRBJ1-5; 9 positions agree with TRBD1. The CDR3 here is CSAAGTGLNQPQHF. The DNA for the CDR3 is TGCAGTGCTGCCGGGACAGGGCTCAATCAGCCCCAGCATTTT.